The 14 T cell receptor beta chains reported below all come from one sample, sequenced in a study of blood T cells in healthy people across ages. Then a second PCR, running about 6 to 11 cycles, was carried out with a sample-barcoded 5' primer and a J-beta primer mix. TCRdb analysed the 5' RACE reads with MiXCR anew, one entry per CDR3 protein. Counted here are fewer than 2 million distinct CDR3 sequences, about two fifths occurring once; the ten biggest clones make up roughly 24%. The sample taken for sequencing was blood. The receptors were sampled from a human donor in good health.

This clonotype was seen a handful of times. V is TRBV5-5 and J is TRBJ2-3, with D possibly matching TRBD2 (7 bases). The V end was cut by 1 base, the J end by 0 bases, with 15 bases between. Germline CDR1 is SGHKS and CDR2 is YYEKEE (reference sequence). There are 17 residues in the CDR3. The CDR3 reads CASSLLRGQASTDTQYF. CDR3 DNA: TGTGCCAGCAGCTTGCTGCGGGGGCAAGCTAGCACAGATACGCAGTATTTT. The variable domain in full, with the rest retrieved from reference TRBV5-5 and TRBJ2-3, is DAGVTQSPTHLIKTRGQQVTLRCSPISGHKSVSWYQQVLGQGPQFIFQYYEKEERGRGNFPDRFSARQFPNYSSELNVNALLLGDSALYLCASSLLRGQASTDTQYFGPGTRLTVL.

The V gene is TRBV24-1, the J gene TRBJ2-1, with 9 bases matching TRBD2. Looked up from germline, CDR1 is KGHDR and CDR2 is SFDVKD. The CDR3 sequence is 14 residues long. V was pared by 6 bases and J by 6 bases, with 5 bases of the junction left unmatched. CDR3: CATSIAGAANEQFF. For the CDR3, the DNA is TGTGCCACCAGTATAGCGGGGGCCGCCAATGAGCAGTTCTTC.

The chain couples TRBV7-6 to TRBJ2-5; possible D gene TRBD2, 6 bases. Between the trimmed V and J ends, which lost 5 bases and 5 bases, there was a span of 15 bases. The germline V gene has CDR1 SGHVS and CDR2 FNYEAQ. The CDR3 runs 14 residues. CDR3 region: CASSRHRGSETQYF. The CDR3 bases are TGTGCCAGCAGCCGTCATCGGGGGAGCGAGACCCAGTACTTC.

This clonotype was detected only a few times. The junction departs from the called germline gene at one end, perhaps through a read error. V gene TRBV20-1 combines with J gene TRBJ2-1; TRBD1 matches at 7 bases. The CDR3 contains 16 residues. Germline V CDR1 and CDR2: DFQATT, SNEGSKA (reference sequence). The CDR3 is CSARASSGQVYNEQFF. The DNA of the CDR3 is TGCAGTGCCAGAGCGTCCTCAGGACAGGTGTACAATGAGCAGTTCTTC.

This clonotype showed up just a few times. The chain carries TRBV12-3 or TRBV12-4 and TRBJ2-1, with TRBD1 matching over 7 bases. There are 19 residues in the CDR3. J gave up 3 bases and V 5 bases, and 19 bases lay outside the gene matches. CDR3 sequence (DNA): TGTGCCAGCAGTCGCAGAGGGGGCGGAGATGAACGGTACTACAATGAGCAGTTCTTC. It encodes CASSRRGGGDERYYNEQFF.

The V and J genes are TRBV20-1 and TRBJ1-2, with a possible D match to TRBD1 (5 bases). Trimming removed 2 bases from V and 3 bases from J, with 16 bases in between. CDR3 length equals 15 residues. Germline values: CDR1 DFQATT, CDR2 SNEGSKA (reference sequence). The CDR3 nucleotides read TGCAGTGCTAGAAAACCCCGGGGGGAGGACTATGGCTACACCTTC. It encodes CSARKPRGEDYGYTF.

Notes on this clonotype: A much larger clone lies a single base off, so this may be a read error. CDR3 residues: CASSGTDSGANVLTF. CDR3 nucleotide sequence: TGTGCCAGCAGCGGGACAGACTCTGGGGCCAACGTCCTGACTTTC. V usage is TRBV7-2 and J usage is TRBJ2-6; 7 nucleotides line up with TRBD1. The CDR3 length is 15 residues. The junction had 1 base not matched to a gene; V was cut back by 5 bases and J by 0 bases. Germline V gene sequence: CDR1 SGHTA, CDR2 FQGNSA.

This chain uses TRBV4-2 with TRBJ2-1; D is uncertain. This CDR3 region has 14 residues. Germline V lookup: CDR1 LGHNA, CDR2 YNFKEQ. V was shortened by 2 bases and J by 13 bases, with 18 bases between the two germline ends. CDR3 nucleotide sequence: TGTGCCAGCAGCCAACCAAGGGTTCAAGAGACCCAGTTCTTC. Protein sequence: CASSQPRVQETQFF.

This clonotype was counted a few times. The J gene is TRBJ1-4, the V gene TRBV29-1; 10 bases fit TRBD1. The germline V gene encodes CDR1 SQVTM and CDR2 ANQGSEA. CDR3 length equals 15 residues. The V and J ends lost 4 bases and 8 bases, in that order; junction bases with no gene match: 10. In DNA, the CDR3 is TGCAGCGTTGGGGTGACAGGGGGCTCTAGAGAAAAACTGTTTTTT. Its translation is CSVGVTGGSREKLFF. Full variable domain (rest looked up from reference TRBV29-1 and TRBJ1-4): SAVISQKPSRDICQRGTSLTIQCQVDSQVTMMFWYRQQPGQSLTLIATANQGSEATYESGFVIDKFPISRPNLTFSTLTVSNMSPEDSSIYLCSVGVTGGSREKLFFGSGTQLSVL.

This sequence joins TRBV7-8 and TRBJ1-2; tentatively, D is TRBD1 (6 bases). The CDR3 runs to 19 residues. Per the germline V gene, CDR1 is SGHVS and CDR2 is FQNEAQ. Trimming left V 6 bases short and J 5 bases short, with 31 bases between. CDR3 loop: CASSSKAQGLGTLGYGYTF. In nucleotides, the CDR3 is TGTGCCAGCAGTTCCAAAGCTCAGGGGTTGGGCACCCTTGGGTATGGCTACACCTTC.

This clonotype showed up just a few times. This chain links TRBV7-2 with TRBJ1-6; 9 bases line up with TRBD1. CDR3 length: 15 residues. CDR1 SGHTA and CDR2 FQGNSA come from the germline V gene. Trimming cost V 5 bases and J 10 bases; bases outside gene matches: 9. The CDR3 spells CASSIYRGLVSPLHF. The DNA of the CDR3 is TGTGCCAGCAGCATATACAGGGGGCTTGTGTCACCCCTCCACTTT.

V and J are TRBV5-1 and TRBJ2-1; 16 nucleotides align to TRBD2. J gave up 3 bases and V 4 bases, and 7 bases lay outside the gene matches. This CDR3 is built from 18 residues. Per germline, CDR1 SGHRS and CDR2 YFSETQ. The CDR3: CASSTGTSGGAFYNEQFF. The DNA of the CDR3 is TGCGCCAGCAGCACCGGGACTAGCGGGGGGGCGTTCTACAATGAGCAGTTCTTC.

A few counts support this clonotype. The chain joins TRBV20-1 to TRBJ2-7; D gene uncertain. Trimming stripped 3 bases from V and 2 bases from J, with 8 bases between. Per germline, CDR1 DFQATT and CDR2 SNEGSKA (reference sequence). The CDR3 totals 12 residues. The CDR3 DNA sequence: TGCAGTGCTAGCCAGCCCACCTACGAGCAGTACTTC. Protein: CSASQPTYEQYF.

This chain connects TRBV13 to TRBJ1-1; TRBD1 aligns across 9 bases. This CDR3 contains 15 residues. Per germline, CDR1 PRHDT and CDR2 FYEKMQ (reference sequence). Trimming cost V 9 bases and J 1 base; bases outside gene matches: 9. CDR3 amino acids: CASTGTGRSNTEAFF. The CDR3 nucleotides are TGTGCCAGTACCGGGACAGGGAGATCGAACACTGAAGCTTTCTTT. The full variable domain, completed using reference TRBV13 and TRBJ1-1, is AAGVIQSPRHLIKEKRETATLKCYPIPRHDTVYWYQQGPGQDPQFLISFYEKMQSDKGSIPDRFSAQQFSDYHSELNMSSLELGDSALYFCASTGTGRSNTEAFFGQGTRLTVV.